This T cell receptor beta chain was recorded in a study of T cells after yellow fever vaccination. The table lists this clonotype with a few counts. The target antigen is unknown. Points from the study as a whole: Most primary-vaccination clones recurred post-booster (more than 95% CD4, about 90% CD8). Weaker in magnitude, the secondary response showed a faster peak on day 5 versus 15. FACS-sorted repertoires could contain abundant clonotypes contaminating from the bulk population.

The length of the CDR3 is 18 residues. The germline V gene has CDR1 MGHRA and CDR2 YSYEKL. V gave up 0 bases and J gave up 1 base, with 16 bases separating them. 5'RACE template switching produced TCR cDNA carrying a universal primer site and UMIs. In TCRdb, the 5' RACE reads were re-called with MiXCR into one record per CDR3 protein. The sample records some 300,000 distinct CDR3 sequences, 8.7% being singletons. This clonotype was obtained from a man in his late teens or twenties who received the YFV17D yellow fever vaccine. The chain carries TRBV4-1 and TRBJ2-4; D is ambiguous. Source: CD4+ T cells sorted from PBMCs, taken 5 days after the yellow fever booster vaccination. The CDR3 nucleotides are TGCGCCAGCAGCCAAGAGCCATCGATCCTTTCGGCCAAAAACATTCAGTACTTC. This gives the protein CASSQEPSILSAKNIQYF.